The clone carrying this T cell receptor (beta chain) was observed many times. The antigen remains undetermined. This sample was included in a study of T-cell memory formation after mild COVID-19. TCRdb analysed the 5' RACE reads with MiXCR anew, one entry per CDR3 protein. The sample consists of around 300,000 distinct CDR3 sequences, roughly 8.2% of them appearing once. The CDR3 consists of 15 residues. Trimming took 5 bases from V and 4 from J; bases not matched to a gene: 5. CDR1 MNHNS and CDR2 SASEGT come from the germline V gene. Study-level findings and limits: Among clones peaking at day 37 in the second wave, SARS-CoV-2 specificity remained unconfirmed. Most CD4+ clones that shrank were in CM and EM, while CD8+ ones turned up in EMRA.

The chain combines TRBV6-1 with TRBJ2-2, with 9 bases lining up with TRBD2. Sample: PBMCs or a T cell subset sorted from them (not recorded which). The TCR originated in a man younger than 35 who had mild COVID-19 (a few samples of this study predate the infection). Cell type and time point are not known. DNA for the CDR3: TGTGCCAGCAGTTTGCGGGGGGGCAGCACCGGGGAGCTGTTTTTT. Translated, it gives CASSLRGGSTGELFF.